The following is a T cell receptor beta chain sequence with its context. These data come from a study of T cell changes during pregnancy in multiple sclerosis. TCRdb keeps only in-frame clones here, not all; method: immunoSEQ multiplex PCR. The sample carries 90,000 or so clones, roughly 90% recorded once. The sequence derives from a female donor with multiple sclerosis, enrolled in a pregnancy study. The source was peripheral blood, collected before pregnancy.

This CDR3 reads CASRMDRGGQPQHF. In nucleotides, the CDR3 is TGTGCCAGCAGGATGGACAGGGGCGGCCAGCCCCAGCATTTT. The rearrangement uses TRBV27 and TRBJ1-5; 9 positions agree with TRBD1. Germline CDR1 MNHEY, CDR2 SMNVEV (reference sequence). CDR3 size: 14 residues. Trimming at V came to 6 bases and at J to 7 bases, leaving 7 bases not matched to a gene.